The next 21 T cell receptor beta chains were all read from a single sample in a study of blood T cell repertoires in COVID-19. The method was immunoSEQ multiplex PCR; TCRdb's version includes in-frame clones alone and lacks a portion of them. The profile shows 90,000 to 140,000 clones, roughly four fifths of them singletons. The source material was peripheral blood. The receptors originated from a woman in her 70s with acute or convalescent COVID-19.

V gene TRBV7-8 combines with J gene TRBJ2-1; possible D gene TRBD2, 6 bases. The CDR3 consists of 16 residues. Deletions cut 4 bases from V and 0 bases from J, with 13 bases between. The germline V gene has CDR1 SGHVS and CDR2 FQNEAQ. The CDR3 here is CASSSDLASSYNEQFF. For the CDR3, the DNA is TGTGCCAGCAGCTCAGACCTAGCGAGCTCCTACAATGAGCAGTTCTTC.

The chain combines TRBV15 with TRBJ1-2; TRBD1 matches 7 bases. The CDR3 contains 15 residues. Germline CDR1 LNHNV, CDR2 YYDKDF (reference sequence). Germline trimming cut 0 bases from V and 8 bases from J; bases unmatched to any gene: 9. CDR3 in amino acids: CATSRDRGTGVGYTF. CDR3 DNA: TGTGCCACCAGCAGAGATAGGGGAACAGGGGTCGGCTACACCTTC.

The table lists this clone with a few counts. The gene calls are TRBV7-2 and TRBJ1-1; D perhaps matches TRBD1 (6 bases). Germline V gives CDR1 SGHTA, CDR2 FQGNSA. The V end was cut by 7 bases, the J end by 0 bases, with 15 bases between. CDR3 length: 15 amino acids. The CDR3 region has the DNA TGTGCCAGCACCCCTGCGCGGGGGCTGAACACTGAAGCTTTCTTT. This sequence encodes CASTPARGLNTEAFF.

This clone has only a few counts. This chain links TRBV28 with TRBJ1-4; 8 bases map to TRBD1. V lost 5 bases to trimming and J lost 6 bases; unmatched junction nucleotides: 11. CDR3 length: 16 amino acids. Germline V gene data show CDR1 as MDHEN and CDR2 as SYDVKM. DNA of the CDR3: TGTGCCAGCAGTCGATTTCGACAGGGGAAGGATGAAAAACTGTTTTTT. It translates to CASSRFRQGKDEKLFF.

This chain links TRBV6-4 with TRBJ2-1, with 7 bases aligning to TRBD2. Germline values: CDR1 MRHNA, CDR2 SNTAGT. Trimming removed 3 bases from V and 3 bases from J; junction bases left unmatched: 8. CDR3 length: 16 amino acids. The CDR3: CASSENRLADYNEQFF. CDR3 coding DNA: TGTGCCAGCAGTGAGAATCGGCTAGCGGACTACAATGAGCAGTTCTTC.

This rearrangement joins TRBV19 to TRBJ1-1, with D perhaps matching TRBD1 (5 bases). V lost 5 bases and J 0 bases, leaving 13 bases between the germline ends. Germline CDR1 reads LNHDA; CDR2 reads SQIVND (reference sequence). This CDR3 is built from 15 residues. The CDR3 nucleotides are TGTGCCAGTAGTCCGCAGGGTGGGGTGAACACTGAAGCTTTCTTT. This sequence encodes CASSPQGGVNTEAFF.

This clone appeared once. The chain carries TRBV29-1 and TRBJ2-1; 10 bases align to TRBD2. This CDR3 comprises 15 residues. V shed 3 bases and J 3 bases; nucleotides not matched to a gene: 5. Germline loops: CDR1 SQVTM, CDR2 ANQGSEA. The CDR3 spells CSVEAGLANYNEQFF. The CDR3 region has the DNA TGCAGCGTTGAGGCGGGACTAGCGAACTACAATGAGCAGTTCTTC.

V gene TRBV19 combines with J gene TRBJ2-1, with TRBD2 identical over 9 bases. The ends lost 5 bases at V and 10 bases at J; junction bases unmatched: 12. CDR1 and CDR2 (germline): LNHDA, SQIVND (reference sequence). The CDR3 spans 15 residues. As DNA, the CDR3 is TGTGCCAGTAGTGACCCTAGCGGGATCTCTGAGGAGCAGTTCTTC. It specifies CASSDPSGISEEQFF. Full variable domain (outside the CDR3, taken from reference TRBV19 and TRBJ2-1): DGGITQSPKYLFRKEGQNVTLSCEQNLNHDAMYWYRQDPGQGLRLIYYSQIVNDFQKGDIAEGYSVSREKKESFPLTVTSAQKNPTAFYLCASSDPSGISEEQFFGPGTRLTVL.

The J gene is TRBJ2-3, the V gene TRBV7-2, with TRBD1 matching over 7 bases. The CDR3 totals 15 residues. CDR1 and CDR2 (germline): SGHTA, FQGNSA. Germline trimming cut 5 bases from V and 3 bases from J; bases unmatched to any gene: 8. The CDR3 loop is CASSPITGDTDTQYF. CDR3 nucleotide sequence: TGTGCCAGCAGCCCCATTACAGGGGATACAGATACGCAGTATTTT.

The V gene is TRBV7-2, the J gene TRBJ2-4, with TRBD2 identical over 13 bases. With 3 bases clipped from V and 0 bases from J, the junction kept 8 bases outside the gene matches. This CDR3 spans 19 amino acids. The germline V gene has CDR1 SGHTA and CDR2 FQGNSA. The CDR3 sequence: CASSFLGTSGTLAKNIQYF. The CDR3 coding sequence is TGTGCCAGCAGCTTTTTGGGGACTAGCGGGACACTAGCCAAAAACATTCAGTACTTC.

This clone is a singleton in its sample. The chain recombines TRBV11-2 with TRBJ2-1; 9 bases match TRBD2. Germline V lookup: CDR1 SGHAT, CDR2 FQNNGV. This CDR3 has 16 amino acids. Losses at the gene ends were 5 bases for V and 3 bases for J; bases not matched to a gene: 8. CDR3: CASSRLLAGRYNEQFF. The CDR3 DNA reads as TGTGCCAGCAGCCGACTACTAGCGGGCCGCTACAATGAGCAGTTCTTC.

The rearrangement joins TRBV5-1 to TRBJ2-7, with D hard to call. CDR1 and CDR2 (germline): SGHRS, YFSETQ. This CDR3 region has 18 residues. V dropped 2 bases and J dropped 4 bases, with 25 bases sitting between them. CDR3 sequence: CASSLLCGQVGPEYEQYF. The CDR3, as DNA: TGCGCCAGCAGCTTACTTTGTGGGCAGGTTGGGCCTGAATACGAGCAGTACTTC.

The chain joins TRBV10-3 to TRBJ1-1, with 8 bases identical to TRBD1. In germline, CDR1 is ENHRY, CDR2 SYGVKD. This CDR3 has 14 residues. The V and J ends lost 10 bases and 0 bases, in that order; junction bases with no gene match: 7. This chain's CDR3 is CATSQGVLNTEAFF. The CDR3 DNA reads TGTGCCACCTCACAGGGGGTATTGAACACTGAAGCTTTCTTT.

The V gene is TRBV19, the J gene TRBJ2-7; TRBD2 is a possible D gene (7 bases). The V gene's germline CDR1 is LNHDA and CDR2 SQIVND (reference sequence). CDR3 length equals 16 residues. V lost 5 bases, J lost 0 bases, and 17 bases lay in between. CDR3 coding DNA: TGTGCCAGTAGTTCCTTTGGGGGGGCCTTCTCCTACGAGCAGTACTTC. Amino acids: CASSSFGGAFSYEQYF.

This chain connects TRBV5-1 to TRBJ2-1; 16 bases are a match to TRBD2. The CDR3 consists of 15 residues. From germline, CDR1 is SGHRS and CDR2 YFSETQ. V was pared by 7 bases and J by 10 bases, with 8 bases of the junction left unmatched. The CDR3 DNA follows: TGCGCCAGCTACGTGGGACTAGCGGGAGGGGGAGAGCAGTTCTTC. Translated: CASYVGLAGGGEQFF. Full variable domain (rest looked up from reference TRBV5-1 and TRBJ2-1): KAGVTQTPRYLIKTRGQQVTLSCSPISGHRSVSWYQQTPGQGLQFLFEYFSETQRNKGNFPGRFSGRQFSNSRSEMNVSTLELGDSALYLCASYVGLAGGGEQFFGPGTRLTVL.

The chain carries TRBV6-2 or TRBV6-3 and TRBJ2-2, with D perhaps matching TRBD2 (5 bases). Per the germline V gene, CDR1 is MNHEY and CDR2 is SVGEGT. The CDR3 runs to 14 residues. V lost 0 bases and J 7 bases, leaving 9 bases between the germline ends. DNA of the CDR3: TGTGCCAGCAGTTACTCGAGAGGGAGCGGGGAGCTGTTTTTT. Its protein is CASSYSRGSGELFF.

The chain uses TRBV24-1 and TRBJ1-5; tentatively, D is TRBD1 (5 bases). The CDR3 spans 15 residues. The germline V gene encodes CDR1 KGHDR and CDR2 SFDVKD. The V end was cut by 5 bases, the J end by 2 bases, with 12 bases between. The CDR3 nucleotides are TGTGCCACCAGTGCGGGGGGGTCAGGCAATCAGCCCCAGCATTTT. This encodes CATSAGGSGNQPQHF.

The V gene is TRBV14, the J gene TRBJ2-1, with 9 bases fitting TRBD2. The CDR3 contains 14 residues. Per the germline V gene, CDR1 is SGHDN and CDR2 is FVKESK. V lost 8 bases and J lost 9; bases outside the gene matches: 11. Written as DNA, the CDR3 is TGTGCCAGCTCTAAGGGGCGGGAGGGCCGTGAGCAGTTCTTC. Residues: CASSKGREGREQFF.

This CDR3 reads CASSFPTGGNTEAFF. CDR3 nucleotides: TGTGCCAGCAGTTTCCCCACGGGGGGGAACACTGAAGCTTTCTTT. This sequence joins TRBV6-6 and TRBJ1-1; maybe TRBD1 (5 bases). The CDR3 loop spans 15 amino acids. Germline V CDR1 and CDR2: MNHNY, SVGAGI (reference sequence). V was pared by 4 bases and J by 1 base, with 13 bases between.

This clone was observed a single time. For the CDR3, the DNA is TGTGCCTGGAGCTCCGAAAGGTCGGGGTCTGGAAACACCATATATTTT. This gives the protein CAWSSERSGSGNTIYF. This rearrangement joins TRBV30 to TRBJ1-3; D is uncertain. Germline CDR1 and CDR2: GTSNPN and SVGIG (reference sequence). The CDR3 covers 16 residues. Trimming took 3 bases from V and 1 from J, leaving 16 bases between them.

The rearrangement uses TRBV3-1 (or the pseudogene TRBV3-2) and TRBJ1-2, with D unresolved. This CDR3 spans 12 amino acids. Per germline, CDR1 LGHDT and CDR2 YNNKEL (reference sequence). V was cut by 4 bases and J by 4 bases, with 7 bases left in between. CDR3 nucleotide sequence: TGTGCCAGCAGCCGGGCAGCCTATGGCTACACCTTC. Residues: CASSRAAYGYTF.